This TCR beta chain stems from a study of prognosis after radiotherapy for stage I lung cancer. Study-wide context: The period between early 2018 and early 2019 saw the enrollment of stage I non-small cell lung cancer patients.

This clonotype was found many times. CT and PET/CT showed node-negative disease in all patients, who had no prior chemotherapy, radiotherapy or other malignancies. There were about 6.3 milliliters of peripheral blood drawn at each of two time points. With two-round multiplex PCR, TCR beta CDR3 sequences were amplified from genomic DNA. Used in first-round PCR were primers specific to each TRBV and TRBJ gene. TCRdb itself ran the multiplex PCR reads through MiXCR, one entry per CDR3 protein. The repertoire holds over 15,000 distinct CDR3 sequences, with about 43% as singletons. This CDR3 is built from 16 residues. Germline V gene data show CDR1 as DFQATT and CDR2 as SNEGSKA (reference sequence). With V trimmed by 0 bases and J by 5 bases, 11 bases remained unmatched.

This sequence was found in a donor of 50 years or more with non-small cell lung cancer. Source: PBMCs, taken before or after stereotactic body radiation therapy (not recorded which). V and J are TRBV20-1 and TRBJ1-1; TRBD1 aligns across 8 bases. Here the CDR3 reads CSARDRNRGRRTEAFF. CDR3 coding DNA: TGCAGTGCTAGAGACCGTAACAGGGGGAGAAGGACTGAAGCTTTCTTT.